Each of the 18 T cell receptor beta chains below was sequenced from the same sample in a study of blood T cell repertoires in COVID-19. Libraries were prepared by immunoSEQ multiplex PCR; TCRdb keeps only in-frame clonotypes and omits some of them. The data contain 200,000 to 300,000 clones, about 89% of them singletons. The source material was peripheral blood. The origin of the receptors is a man aged 40-50 years who had recovered from COVID-19.

This clone was seen just once. V is TRBV6-5 and J is TRBJ1-2; tentatively, D is TRBD1 (5 bases). Per the germline V gene, CDR1 is MNHEY and CDR2 is SVGAGI. This CDR3 region has 13 residues. V lost 2 bases, J lost 2 bases, and 6 bases lay in between. CDR3: CASSYPGNYGYTF. CDR3 DNA: TGTGCCAGCAGTTACCCAGGGAACTATGGCTACACCTTC.

J is TRBJ1-6 and V is TRBV4-3; D remains ambiguous. Germline V gene sequence: CDR1 LGHNA, CDR2 YSLEER. V lost 0 bases and J 10 bases, leaving 7 bases between the germline ends. This CDR3 has 13 residues. The CDR3 DNA is TGCGCCAGCAGCCAAGAGAGGCAGTCACCCCTCCACTTT. Amino acid sequence: CASSQERQSPLHF.

V gene TRBV28 combines with J gene TRBJ1-2; D is perhaps TRBD1 (5 bases). Germline-derived CDR1 and CDR2 are MDHEN and SYDVKM. V was shortened by 10 bases and J by 5 bases, with 8 bases between the two germline ends. The CDR3 totals 10 residues. The CDR3, as DNA: TGTGCCATAGGGGCATATGGCTACACCTTC. Translating gives CAIGAYGYTF.

The V and J genes are TRBV27 and TRBJ2-5; 7 bases are a match to TRBD1. This CDR3 spans 19 amino acids. Trimming took 5 bases from V and 5 from J; bases not matched to a gene: 23. Per germline, CDR1 MNHEY and CDR2 SMNVEV (reference sequence). CDR3 sequence reads: CASSATIIMTGFRAETQYF. The CDR3 DNA reads as TGTGCCAGCAGTGCTACTATTATAATGACAGGGTTTCGTGCGGAGACCCAGTACTTC.

The chain carries TRBV27 and TRBJ2-7; perhaps TRBD2 as D (6 bases). The V and J ends lost 6 bases and 3 bases respectively, with 18 bases between them. Per the germline V gene, CDR1 is MNHEY and CDR2 is SMNVEV (reference sequence). The CDR3 has 15 amino acids. The DNA for the CDR3 is TGTGCCAGCAGCCCCCGGGGGTTCAGTAACTACGAGCAGTACTTC. Translated, it gives CASSPRGFSNYEQYF.

The chain recombines TRBV19 with TRBJ2-5, with a weak D call TRBD2 (6 bases). Germline CDR1 is LNHDA and CDR2 is SQIVND (reference sequence). The CDR3 has 17 amino acids. V shed 1 base and J shed 1 base, with 16 bases lying between them. The CDR3 loop reads CASSIGPPGGIQETQYF. The CDR3 DNA reads TGTGCCAGTAGTATAGGGCCTCCAGGAGGGATCCAAGAGACCCAGTACTTC.

The chain is built from TRBV5-6 and TRBJ1-3; no definite D call. The germline gives CDR1 SGHDT, CDR2 YYEEEE. Trimming cost V 0 bases and J 5 bases, with 6 bases left between them. This CDR3 has 13 residues. CDR3 amino acids: CASSLDARNTIYF. CDR3 coding DNA: TGTGCCAGCAGCTTGGATGCTAGAAACACCATATATTTT.

This chain connects TRBV10-3 to TRBJ2-2; 10 positions agree with TRBD2. The ends lost 0 bases at V and 6 bases at J; junction bases unmatched: 4. Germline assignment: CDR1 ENHRY and CDR2 SYGVKD. The CDR3 consists of 16 residues. CDR3 region: CAISESASGRPGELFF. CDR3 bases: TGTGCCATCAGTGAGTCGGCTAGCGGGAGACCCGGGGAGCTGTTTTTT.

In nucleotides, the CDR3 is TGTGCCAGTATGCCGGGACTCAACTTCCTCGGGGCCAACGTCCTGACTTTC. It is translated as CASMPGLNFLGANVLTF. The V call is TRBV19, the J call TRBJ2-6; D is perhaps TRBD2 (6 bases). The germline gives CDR1 LNHDA, CDR2 SQIVND (reference sequence). This CDR3 is built from 17 residues. The V gene lost 7 bases and the J gene lost 4 bases, with 20 bases spanning the gap.

Details on this clone: Within the sample, other DNA sequences also encode this same CDR3. The J gene is TRBJ2-2, the V gene TRBV7-8; 7 nucleotides line up with TRBD1. Germline V gene sequence: CDR1 SGHVS, CDR2 FQNEAQ. Germline trimming cut 4 bases from V and 3 bases from J; bases unmatched to any gene: 2. CDR3 length equals 14 residues. The CDR3 is CASSSGTDTGELFF. The CDR3 DNA is TGTGCCAGCAGCTCAGGGACAGACACCGGGGAGCTGTTTTTT.

The rearrangement uses TRBV4-1 and TRBJ2-1, with 7 bases matching TRBD2. This CDR3 region has 17 residues. V shed 0 bases, J shed 2 bases, and the junction held 7 bases outside the gene matches. Germline-derived CDR1 and CDR2 are MGHRA and YSYEKL. CDR3 sequence (DNA): TGCGCCAGCAGCCAAGATGCTAGCGGACACGCCTACAATGAGCAGTTCTTC. Translated: CASSQDASGHAYNEQFF.

CDR3 loop: CSVVEDPYGYTF. CDR3 in DNA: TGCAGCGTTGTCGAGGATCCCTATGGCTACACCTTC. V is TRBV29-1 and J is TRBJ1-2; no clear D. The CDR3 is 12 residues long. V lost 4 bases, J lost 4 bases, and 10 bases lay in between. Germline-derived CDR1 and CDR2 are SQVTM and ANQGSEA.

This chain connects TRBV7-2 to TRBJ1-2, with D possibly being TRBD1 (5 bases). V was shortened by 1 base and J by 8 bases, with 23 bases between the two germline ends. The CDR3 is made up of 17 amino acids. Germline CDR1 and CDR2: SGHTA and FQGNSA. Here the CDR3 reads CASSLGSGKGLSRGYTF. The CDR3 nucleotides read TGTGCCAGCAGCTTAGGTTCAGGGAAAGGGTTGTCTCGAGGCTACACCTTC.

J is TRBJ1-3 and V is TRBV11-2; 10 bases fit TRBD1. Germline CDR1 is SGHAT and CDR2 is FQNNGV. The V and J ends lost 5 bases and 2 bases, in that order; junction bases with no gene match: 12. CDR3 length: 18 residues. This CDR3 reads CASSPLPGQGKAGNTIYF. The DNA of the CDR3 is TGTGCCAGCAGCCCCCTACCGGGACAGGGGAAAGCTGGAAACACCATATATTTT.

The V and J genes are TRBV9 and TRBJ2-1, with 10 bases that match TRBD2. Trimming took 1 base from V and 6 from J; bases not matched to a gene: 4. In germline, CDR1 is SGDLS, CDR2 YYNGEE. The CDR3 runs to 15 residues. In DNA form, the CDR3 reads TGTGCCAGCAGCGTATCCAGCGGGAGGGCCAATGAGCAGTTCTTC. This encodes CASSVSSGRANEQFF.

The table lists this clone with a count of one. The chain combines TRBV27 with TRBJ1-2, with D maybe TRBD1 (6 bases). The length of the CDR3 is 17 residues. The ends were cut back, 1 base at V and 8 bases at J, with 23 bases in the middle. CDR1 and CDR2 (germline): MNHEY, SMNVEV (reference sequence). The CDR3 sequence is CASSLFIGPGGLGGYTF. CDR3 coding DNA: TGTGCCAGCAGTTTATTCATCGGACCCGGGGGGCTCGGAGGCTACACCTTC.

The chain joins TRBV7-6 to TRBJ1-4; D gene ambiguous. V was trimmed by 4 bases and J by 0 bases, leaving 9 bases between them. Germline-derived CDR1 and CDR2 are SGHVS and FNYEAQ. The CDR3 length is 15 residues. The CDR3: CASSSTDTTNEKLFF. CDR3 coding DNA: TGTGCCAGCAGCTCTACAGATACAACTAATGAAAAACTGTTTTTT.

This chain joins TRBV5-1 and TRBJ1-4; TRBD1 matches at 7 bases. With 1 base clipped from V and 5 bases from J, the junction kept 11 bases outside the gene matches. CDR1 and CDR2 from the germline V gene are SGHRS and YFSETQ. This CDR3 has 17 residues. The CDR3 bases are TGCGCCAGCAGCTTGAGTTTGGGACAGCCAGTCAATGAAAAACTGTTTTTT. This encodes CASSLSLGQPVNEKLFF. The entire variable domain, with the rest obtained from reference TRBV5-1 and TRBJ1-4, is as follows: KAGVTQTPRYLIKTRGQQVTLSCSPISGHRSVSWYQQTPGQGLQFLFEYFSETQRNKGNFPGRFSGRQFSNSRSEMNVSTLELGDSALYLCASSLSLGQPVNEKLFFGSGTQLSVL.